This T cell receptor (beta chain) was sequenced for a study of OX40 agonist ivuxolimab in advanced cancers. Study summary: Ivuxolimab, an antibody acting as an agonist of OX40 (CD134), was used to treat patients.

Sequencing was performed with immunoSEQ multiplex PCR; in TCRdb, only in-frame clones are kept and a portion is missing. The sample yields about 76,000 clones, around 85% seen once. This CDR3 comprises 15 residues. From germline, CDR1 is SGHRS and CDR2 YFSETQ. J was trimmed by 3 bases and V by 4 bases; bases with no gene match: 3. Sequenced material: CD4+ or CD8+ T cells sorted from blood, taken in a trial of the OX40 agonist ivuxolimab. This chain uses TRBV5-1 with TRBJ2-7; 14 nucleotides line up with TRBD2. This TCR derives from an adult with an advanced solid tumor such as melanoma, head and neck, liver or kidney cancer. This CDR3 is CASSGGTSGSYEQYF. CDR3 bases: TGCGCCAGCAGCGGAGGGACTAGCGGGAGCTACGAGCAGTACTTC.